This T cell receptor beta chain was found in a study of T cells expressing NK-cell markers. Study context: Eight donors were sequenced, of whom seven were HCMV-seropositive, while the remaining one was HCMV-seronegative.

Scientists made TCR beta cDNA using 5'RACE template switching with UMIs. After re-calling the 5' RACE reads, TCRdb lists one entry per CDR3 protein, DNA absent. Recorded here are approximately 440,000 distinct CDR3 sequences; the top ten clones represent approximately 1.4%. Notes on this clonotype: What it recognizes is unknown.

This CDR3 comprises 14 residues. The germline V gene encodes CDR1 DFQATT and CDR2 SNEGSKA (reference sequence). Findings and caveats of the study: Of CD8+ T cells, roughly 1.0-7.5% belonged to dominant NKG2C+ clonotypes in several donors.

This chain links TRBV20-1 with TRBJ2-1. Specimen: blood T cells: a sorted CD56 or NKG2C T cell subset, CD4+ or CD8+ T cells, or bulk PBMC T cells (not recorded which). This receptor was taken from a woman in her forties or fifties in good health. CDR3 amino acids: CSAREDLRREEQFF.